Listed here is a single T cell receptor beta chain. 13 Jbeta primers and 60 Vbeta primers were used for the PCR. The data were produced by immunoSEQ multiplex PCR, yet TCRdb's version contains in-frame clones alone and is incomplete. The sample contains 150,000 to 200,000 clones, 65% to 85% of which appear only once. This sample was taken from a study of cytomegalovirus exposure and HLA in healthy donors. Sequencing input: PBMCs. This TCR was recovered from a woman younger than 30 in good health and CMV-seronegative.

DNA of the CDR3: TGTGCCAGCCCGGGACTAGCGGGAGGGAGGAGGGAGCAGTTCTTC. Translation gives CASPGLAGGRREQFF. This chain connects TRBV6-1 to TRBJ2-1; 16 bases line up with TRBD2. V was pared by 8 bases and J by 10 bases, with 8 bases of the junction left unmatched. The CDR3 loop spans 15 amino acids. Per the germline V gene, CDR1 is MNHNS and CDR2 is SASEGT.